This T cell receptor (beta chain) was profiled in a study of OX40 agonist ivuxolimab in advanced cancers. Background on the study: Three patients showed partial responses: one hepatocellular carcinoma and two cutaneous melanoma cases.

Germline V gives CDR1 LNHDA, CDR2 SQIVND (reference sequence). Trimming cost V 4 bases and J 4 bases, with 16 bases left between them. The CDR3 length is 16 residues. Data came from immunoSEQ multiplex PCR; TCRdb stores just in-frame clones and leaves some out. The sample comprises roughly 70,000 clones, around four fifths of which are singletons, and about 2.5% rests with the top ten. The material was CD4+ or CD8+ T cells sorted from blood, obtained in a trial of the OX40 agonist ivuxolimab. The chain combines TRBV19 with TRBJ2-2; D assignment may be TRBD1 or TRBD2 (5 bases each). The sequence was obtained from an adult with an advanced solid tumor such as melanoma, head and neck, liver or kidney cancer. The CDR3 DNA follows: TGTGCCAGTAGTAGTCTCCAAGGTGGGGGCACCGGGGAGCTGTTTTTT. Amino acid sequence: CASSSLQGGGTGELFF. Full variable domain (remainder filled in from reference TRBV19 and TRBJ2-2): DGGITQSPKYLFRKEGQNVTLSCEQNLNHDAMYWYRQDPGQGLRLIYYSQIVNDFQKGDIAEGYSVSREKKESFPLTVTSAQKNPTAFYLCASSSLQGGGTGELFFGEGSRLTVL.